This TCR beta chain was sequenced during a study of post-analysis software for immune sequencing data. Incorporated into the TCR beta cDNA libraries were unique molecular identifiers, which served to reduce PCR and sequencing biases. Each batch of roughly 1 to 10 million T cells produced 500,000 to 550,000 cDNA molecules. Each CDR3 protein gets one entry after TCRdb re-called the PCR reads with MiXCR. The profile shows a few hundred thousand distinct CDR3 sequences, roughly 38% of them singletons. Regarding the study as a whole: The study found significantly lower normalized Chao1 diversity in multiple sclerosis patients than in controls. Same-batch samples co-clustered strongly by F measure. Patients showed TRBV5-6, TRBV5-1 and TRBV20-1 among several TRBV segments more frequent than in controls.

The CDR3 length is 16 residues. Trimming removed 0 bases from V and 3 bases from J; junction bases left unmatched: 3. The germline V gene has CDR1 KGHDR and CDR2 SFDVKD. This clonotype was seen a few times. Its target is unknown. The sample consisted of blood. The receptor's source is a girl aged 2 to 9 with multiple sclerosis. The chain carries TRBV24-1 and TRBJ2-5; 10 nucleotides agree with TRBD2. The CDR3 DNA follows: TGTGCCACCAGTGATTTGGGGACTAGCGATAAAGAGACCCAGTACTTC. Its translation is CATSDLGTSDKETQYF.